The 12 T cell receptor beta chains below all came from one sample that was sequenced in a study of Ad26.COV2.S vaccination and SARS-CoV-2 variants. Clones were sequenced by immunoSEQ multiplex PCR, and TCRdb holds only the in-frame ones, with some missing. The table has around 86,000 clones, under 90% seen once. The material was peripheral blood, obtained after recovery from COVID-19. These receptors were obtained from a human donor who had recovered from COVID-19.

V usage is TRBV4-1 and J usage is TRBJ1-1; D might be TRBD1 (5 bases). CDR1 is MGHRA, CDR2 YSYEKL, per germline. CDR3 size: 13 residues. The V end lost 3 bases, the J end lost 5 bases, and 10 bases lay between the germline ends. The CDR3 region is CASSHGGGTEAFF. Written as DNA, the CDR3 is TGCGCCAGCAGCCATGGGGGGGGAACTGAAGCTTTCTTT.

CDR3: CATSERSGLAGGRPDTQYF. In DNA form, the CDR3 reads TGTGCCACCAGTGAAAGATCGGGACTAGCGGGAGGGCGTCCAGATACGCAGTATTTT. This chain connects TRBV24-1 to TRBJ2-3, with TRBD2 matching 16 bases. Germline V gene data show CDR1 as KGHDR and CDR2 as SFDVKD. V shed 4 bases and J 4 bases; nucleotides not matched to a gene: 10. The length of the CDR3 is 19 residues.

V usage is TRBV28 and J usage is TRBJ2-7; D is perhaps TRBD1 (6 bases). Germline V gene data show CDR1 as MDHEN and CDR2 as SYDVKM. This CDR3 spans 14 amino acids. Trimming shortened V by 5 bases and J by 2 bases, and 13 bases separated the two germline ends. CDR3 loop: CASSETGPPYEQYF. The CDR3, as DNA: TGTGCCAGCAGTGAAACAGGGCCCCCCTACGAGCAGTACTTC.

The rearrangement links TRBV18 to TRBJ2-5; D might be TRBD2 (6 bases). CDR1 KGHSH and CDR2 LQKENI come from the germline V gene. The CDR3 length is 14 residues. Trimming took off 5 bases at V and 3 bases at J, with 13 bases between the two ends. The CDR3 sequence: CASSIGRSKETQYF. The CDR3 nucleotides read TGTGCCAGCTCAATTGGGAGGTCCAAAGAGACCCAGTACTTC.

J is TRBJ2-5 and V is TRBV6-5; no definite D call. V lost 2 bases and J lost 0, with 13 bases in between. This CDR3 is 16 amino acids long. The V gene's germline CDR1 is MNHEY and CDR2 SVGAGI. CDR3 region: CASSYIYKGYQETQYF. Written as DNA, the CDR3 is TGTGCCAGCAGTTACATTTACAAGGGCTACCAAGAGACCCAGTACTTC.

The chain combines TRBV5-1 with TRBJ1-2; D is unresolved. The germline V and J ends were trimmed by 2 bases and 7 bases, with 18 bases remaining between them. CDR1 SGHRS and CDR2 YFSETQ come from the germline V gene. This CDR3 has 15 residues. The CDR3 nucleotides are TGCGCCAGCAGCTTAGATGCAGGAAGTTTCGGTGGCTACACCTTC. Protein product: CASSLDAGSFGGYTF.

The chain uses TRBV19 and TRBJ2-1, with D hard to call. The length of the CDR3 is 14 residues. Looked up from germline, CDR1 is LNHDA and CDR2 is SQIVND (reference sequence). Between the trimmed V and J ends, which lost 10 bases and 0 bases, there was a span of 13 bases. CDR3 residues: CATQLGRSYNEQFF. CDR3 DNA sequence: TGTGCCACCCAATTAGGTCGCTCCTACAATGAGCAGTTCTTC.

In DNA, the CDR3 is TGCGCCAGCAGTGAGACGGAACGGCGATTCAATCAGCCCCAGCATTTT. Protein product: CASSETERRFNQPQHF. This rearrangement joins TRBV10-2 to TRBJ1-5; D gene unclear. This CDR3 has 16 amino acids. The germline V and J ends were trimmed by 2 bases and 3 bases, with 14 bases remaining between them. Germline-derived CDR1 and CDR2 are WSHSY and SAAADI.

The J gene is TRBJ2-3, the V gene TRBV4-2; TRBD2 matches 11 bases. Germline V lookup: CDR1 LGHNA, CDR2 YNFKEQ. Losses at the gene ends were 4 bases for V and 4 bases for J; bases not matched to a gene: 10. The CDR3 extends over 17 amino acids. CDR3 residues: CASSRGEVAGGPDTQYF. CDR3 sequence (DNA): TGTGCCAGCAGCCGGGGCGAGGTAGCGGGAGGGCCAGATACGCAGTATTTT.

The genes are TRBV7-6 and TRBJ2-1, with D maybe TRBD1 (7 bases). CDR3 size: 15 residues. Trimming removed 5 bases from V and 3 bases from J, with 14 bases in between. Germline values: CDR1 SGHVS, CDR2 FNYEAQ. This CDR3 reads CASSPGGGLYNEQFF. Here the CDR3 DNA reads TGTGCCAGCAGCCCAGGAGGGGGCCTCTACAATGAGCAGTTCTTC.

V gene TRBV14 combines with J gene TRBJ1-4, with 8 bases aligning to TRBD1. This CDR3 contains 15 residues. The junction had 4 bases not matched to a gene; V was cut back by 2 bases and J by 5 bases. CDR1 is SGHDN and CDR2 is FVKESK in the germline V gene. The DNA of the CDR3 is TGTGCCAGCAGCCAATACACAGGGGGAAATGAAAAACTGTTTTTT. This codes for CASSQYTGGNEKLFF.

The chain employs TRBV18 and TRBJ2-7; 7 nucleotides line up with TRBD1. V trimming: 6 bases; J trimming: 4 bases; junction bases outside the gene matches: 15. The CDR3 is 16 amino acids. Germline values: CDR1 KGHSH, CDR2 LQKENI. CDR3 residues: CASSRIPGQRQYEQYF. The CDR3 DNA reads as TGTGCCAGCTCGCGAATCCCGGGACAGCGCCAGTACGAGCAGTACTTC.